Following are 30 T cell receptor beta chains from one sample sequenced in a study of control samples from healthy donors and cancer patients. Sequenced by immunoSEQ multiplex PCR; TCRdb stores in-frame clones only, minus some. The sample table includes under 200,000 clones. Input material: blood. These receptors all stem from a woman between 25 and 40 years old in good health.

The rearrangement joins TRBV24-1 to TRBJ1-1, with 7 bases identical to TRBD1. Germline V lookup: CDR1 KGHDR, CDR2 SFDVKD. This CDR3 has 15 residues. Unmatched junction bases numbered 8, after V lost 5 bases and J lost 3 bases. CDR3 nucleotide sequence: TGTGCCACCAGTGGGTCCCCAGGGGGGGACACTGAAGCTTTCTTT. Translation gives CATSGSPGGDTEAFF.

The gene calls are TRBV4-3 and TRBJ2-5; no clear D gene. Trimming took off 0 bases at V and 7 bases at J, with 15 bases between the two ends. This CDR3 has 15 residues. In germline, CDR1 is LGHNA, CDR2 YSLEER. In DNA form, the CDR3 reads TGCGCCAGCAGCCAAGAATACGAGCAATGGAGGACCCAGTACTTC. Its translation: CASSQEYEQWRTQYF.

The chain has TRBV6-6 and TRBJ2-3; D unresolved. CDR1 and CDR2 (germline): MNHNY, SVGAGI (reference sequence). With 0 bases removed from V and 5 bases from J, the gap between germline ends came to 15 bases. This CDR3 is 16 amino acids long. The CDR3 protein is CASSYSPGTHRDTQYF. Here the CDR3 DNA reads TGTGCCAGCAGTTACTCACCAGGTACCCACAGAGATACGCAGTATTTT.

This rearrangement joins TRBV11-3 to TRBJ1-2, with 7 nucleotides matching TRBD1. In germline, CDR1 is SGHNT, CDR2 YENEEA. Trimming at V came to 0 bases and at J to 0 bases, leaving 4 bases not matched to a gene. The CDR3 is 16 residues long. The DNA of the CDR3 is TGTGCCAGCAGCTTAGAACGACAGGGAACTAACTATGGCTACACCTTC. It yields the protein CASSLERQGTNYGYTF.

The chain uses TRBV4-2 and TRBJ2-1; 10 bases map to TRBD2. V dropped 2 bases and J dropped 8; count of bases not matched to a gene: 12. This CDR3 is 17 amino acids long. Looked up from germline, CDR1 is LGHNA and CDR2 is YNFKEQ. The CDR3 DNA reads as TGTGCCAGCAGCCAATCTCAAGGGTCTAGCGGGGGCGATGAGCAGTTCTTC. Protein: CASSQSQGSSGGDEQFF.

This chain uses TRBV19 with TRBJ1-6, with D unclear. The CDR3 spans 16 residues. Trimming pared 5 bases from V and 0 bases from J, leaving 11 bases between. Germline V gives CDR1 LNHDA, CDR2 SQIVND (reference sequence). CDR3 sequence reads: CASSFQPSSYNSPLHF. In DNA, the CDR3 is TGTGCCAGTAGTTTTCAGCCGAGCTCCTATAATTCACCCCTCCACTTT.

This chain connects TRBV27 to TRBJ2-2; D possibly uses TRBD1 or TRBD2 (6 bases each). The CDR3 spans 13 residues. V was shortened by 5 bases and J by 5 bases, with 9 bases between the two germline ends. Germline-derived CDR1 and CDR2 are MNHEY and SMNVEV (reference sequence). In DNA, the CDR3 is TGTGCCAGCAGTCGGGGGCGAACCGGGGAGCTGTTTTTT. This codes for CASSRGRTGELFF.

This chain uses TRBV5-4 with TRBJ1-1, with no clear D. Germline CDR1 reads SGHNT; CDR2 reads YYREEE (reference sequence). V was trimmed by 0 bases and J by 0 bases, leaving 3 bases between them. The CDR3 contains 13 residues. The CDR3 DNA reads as TGTGCCAGCAGCTTGGCGGTGAACACTGAAGCTTTCTTT. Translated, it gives CASSLAVNTEAFF.

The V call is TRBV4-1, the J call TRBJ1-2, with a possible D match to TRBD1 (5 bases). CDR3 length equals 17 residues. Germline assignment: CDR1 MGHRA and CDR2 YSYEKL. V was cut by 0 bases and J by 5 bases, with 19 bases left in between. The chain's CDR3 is CASSQDRGTEVSYGYTF. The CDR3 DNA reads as TGCGCCAGCAGCCAAGATAGGGGTACGGAGGTTTCATATGGCTACACCTTC.

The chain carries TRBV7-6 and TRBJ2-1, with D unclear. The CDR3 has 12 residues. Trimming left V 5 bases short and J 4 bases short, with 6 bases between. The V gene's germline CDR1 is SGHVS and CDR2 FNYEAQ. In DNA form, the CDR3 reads TGTGCCAGCAGCGTCGAATACAATGAGCAGTTCTTC. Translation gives CASSVEYNEQFF.

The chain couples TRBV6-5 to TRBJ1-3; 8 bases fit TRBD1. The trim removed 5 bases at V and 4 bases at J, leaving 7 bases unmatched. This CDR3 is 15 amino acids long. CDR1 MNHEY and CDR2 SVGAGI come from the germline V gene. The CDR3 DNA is TGTGCCAGCAGTCCCTCGGACAGGGCCGGAAACACCATATATTTT. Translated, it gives CASSPSDRAGNTIYF.

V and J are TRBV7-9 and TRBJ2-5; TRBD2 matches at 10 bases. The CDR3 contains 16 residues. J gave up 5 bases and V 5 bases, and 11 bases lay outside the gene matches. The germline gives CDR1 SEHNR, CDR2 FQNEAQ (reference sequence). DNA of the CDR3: TGTGCCAGCAGCGGCCCCCCCGGGACTAGCGTGGAGACCCAGTACTTC. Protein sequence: CASSGPPGTSVETQYF.

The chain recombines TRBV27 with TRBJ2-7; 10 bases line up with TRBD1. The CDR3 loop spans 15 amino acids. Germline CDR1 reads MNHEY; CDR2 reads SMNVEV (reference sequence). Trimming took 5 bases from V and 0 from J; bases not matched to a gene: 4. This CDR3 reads CASSGQGGSSYEQYF. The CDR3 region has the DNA TGTGCCAGCAGTGGACAGGGGGGAAGCTCCTACGAGCAGTACTTC.

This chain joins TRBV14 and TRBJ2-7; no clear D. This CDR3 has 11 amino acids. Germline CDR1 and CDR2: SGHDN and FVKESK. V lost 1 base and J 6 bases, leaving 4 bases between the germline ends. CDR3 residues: CASSQGTEQYF. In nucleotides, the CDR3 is TGTGCCAGCAGCCAAGGGACCGAGCAGTACTTC.

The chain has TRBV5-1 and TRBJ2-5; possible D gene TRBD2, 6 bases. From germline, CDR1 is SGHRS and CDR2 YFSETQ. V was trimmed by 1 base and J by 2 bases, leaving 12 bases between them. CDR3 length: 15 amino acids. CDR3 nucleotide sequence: TGCGCCAGCAGCTTGACGGGGGTGCTACAAGAGACCCAGTACTTC. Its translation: CASSLTGVLQETQYF.

CDR3 region: CASSLDRGAYNEQFF. The CDR3 DNA reads TGTGCCAGCAGCTTAGACAGGGGTGCTTACAATGAGCAGTTCTTC. J is TRBJ2-1 and V is TRBV7-3; 8 bases line up with TRBD1. The CDR3 consists of 15 residues. The ends lost 2 bases at V and 4 bases at J; junction bases unmatched: 4. CDR1 SGHTA and CDR2 FQGTGA come from the germline V gene.

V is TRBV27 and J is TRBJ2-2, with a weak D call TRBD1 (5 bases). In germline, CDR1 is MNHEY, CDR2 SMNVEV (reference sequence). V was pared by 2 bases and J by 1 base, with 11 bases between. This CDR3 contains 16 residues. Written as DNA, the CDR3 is TGTGCCAGCAGTTTAAGGGGTCTGGAGAACACCGGGGAGCTGTTTTTT. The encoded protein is CASSLRGLENTGELFF.

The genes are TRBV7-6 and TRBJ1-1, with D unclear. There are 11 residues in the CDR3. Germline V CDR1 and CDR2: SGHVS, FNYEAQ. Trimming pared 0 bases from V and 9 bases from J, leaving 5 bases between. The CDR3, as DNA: TGTGCCAGCAGCTTAGCCGCGAAAGCTTTCTTT. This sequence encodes CASSLAAKAFF.

CDR3 coding DNA: TGTGCCAGCAGTGAAACAGGGCGGGGTCAGCCCCAGCATTTT. Translation gives CASSETGRGQPQHF. The J gene is TRBJ1-5, the V gene TRBV6-1, with D maybe TRBD1 (6 bases). Germline V CDR1 and CDR2: MNHNS, SASEGT. The CDR3 is 14 amino acids. Trimming cost V 2 bases and J 6 bases, with 11 bases left between them.

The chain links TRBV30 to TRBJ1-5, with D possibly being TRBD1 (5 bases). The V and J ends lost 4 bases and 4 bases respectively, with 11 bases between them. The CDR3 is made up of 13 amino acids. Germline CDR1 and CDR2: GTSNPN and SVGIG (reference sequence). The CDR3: CAWNRGGNQPQHF. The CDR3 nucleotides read TGTGCCTGGAACCGTGGGGGAAATCAGCCCCAGCATTTT.

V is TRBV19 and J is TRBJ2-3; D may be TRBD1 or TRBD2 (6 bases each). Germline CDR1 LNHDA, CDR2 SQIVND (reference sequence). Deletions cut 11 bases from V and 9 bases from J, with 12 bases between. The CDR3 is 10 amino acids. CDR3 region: CAQGGFTQYF. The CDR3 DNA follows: TGTGCCCAAGGGGGGTTCACGCAGTATTTT.

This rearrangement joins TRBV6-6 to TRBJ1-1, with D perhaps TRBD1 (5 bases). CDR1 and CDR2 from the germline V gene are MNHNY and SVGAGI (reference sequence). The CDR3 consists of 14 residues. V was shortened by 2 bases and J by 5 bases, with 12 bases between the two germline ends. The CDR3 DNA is TGTGCCAGCAGTTACGGAAGGGGAGGAACTGAAGCTTTCTTT. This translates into CASSYGRGGTEAFF.

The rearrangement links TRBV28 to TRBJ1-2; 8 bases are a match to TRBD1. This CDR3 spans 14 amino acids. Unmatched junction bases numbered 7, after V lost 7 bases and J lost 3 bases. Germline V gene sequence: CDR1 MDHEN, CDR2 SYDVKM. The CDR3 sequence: CASTLSGGDYGYTF. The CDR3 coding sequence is TGTGCCAGCACCCTGTCAGGGGGCGACTATGGCTACACCTTC.

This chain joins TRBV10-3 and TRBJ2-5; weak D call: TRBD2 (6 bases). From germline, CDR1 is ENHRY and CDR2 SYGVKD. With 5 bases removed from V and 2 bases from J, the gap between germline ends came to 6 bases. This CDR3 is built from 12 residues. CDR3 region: CAISSGQETQYF. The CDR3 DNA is TGTGCCATCAGTAGCGGGCAAGAGACCCAGTACTTC.

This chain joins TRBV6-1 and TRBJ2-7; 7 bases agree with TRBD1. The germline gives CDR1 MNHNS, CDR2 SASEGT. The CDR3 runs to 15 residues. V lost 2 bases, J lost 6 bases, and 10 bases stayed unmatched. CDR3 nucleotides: TGTGCCAGCAGTGAATTTAAAGGACAGGCTGGCGAGCAGTACTTC. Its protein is CASSEFKGQAGEQYF.

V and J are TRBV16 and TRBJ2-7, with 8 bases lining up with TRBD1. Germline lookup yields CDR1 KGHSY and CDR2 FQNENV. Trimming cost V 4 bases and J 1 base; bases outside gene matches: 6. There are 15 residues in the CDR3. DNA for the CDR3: TGTGCCAGCAGCCGAACCAGGGACAGGTCCTACGAGCAGTACTTC. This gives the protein CASSRTRDRSYEQYF.

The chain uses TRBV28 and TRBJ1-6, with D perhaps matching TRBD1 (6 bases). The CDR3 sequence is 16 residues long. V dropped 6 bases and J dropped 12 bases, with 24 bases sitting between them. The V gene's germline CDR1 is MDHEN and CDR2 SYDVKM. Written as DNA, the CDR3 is TGTGCCAGCAGAGGGGGTCGGGGGAGAGAAGATCGACCCCTCCACTTT. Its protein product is CASRGGRGREDRPLHF.

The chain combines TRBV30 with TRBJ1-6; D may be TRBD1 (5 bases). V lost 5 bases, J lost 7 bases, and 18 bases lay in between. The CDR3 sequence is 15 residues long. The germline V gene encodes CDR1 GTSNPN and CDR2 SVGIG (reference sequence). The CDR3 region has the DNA TGTGCCTGGTCTGTCAGGACTTCAGGGAATTCACCCCTCCACTTT. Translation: CAWSVRTSGNSPLHF.

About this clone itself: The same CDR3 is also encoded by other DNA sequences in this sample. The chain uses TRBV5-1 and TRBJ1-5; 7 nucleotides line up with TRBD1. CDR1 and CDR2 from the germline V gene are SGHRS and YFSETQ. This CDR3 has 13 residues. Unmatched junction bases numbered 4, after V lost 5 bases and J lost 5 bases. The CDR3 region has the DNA TGCGCCAGCAGTCCGACAGGGTATCAGCCCCAGCATTTT. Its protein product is CASSPTGYQPQHF.

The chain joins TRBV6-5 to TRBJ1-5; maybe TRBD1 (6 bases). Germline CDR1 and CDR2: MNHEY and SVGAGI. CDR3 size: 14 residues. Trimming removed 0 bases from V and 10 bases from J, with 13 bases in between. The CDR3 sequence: CASSYSGRGTPQHF. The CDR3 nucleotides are TGTGCCAGCAGTTACTCGGGCAGGGGTACTCCCCAGCATTTT.